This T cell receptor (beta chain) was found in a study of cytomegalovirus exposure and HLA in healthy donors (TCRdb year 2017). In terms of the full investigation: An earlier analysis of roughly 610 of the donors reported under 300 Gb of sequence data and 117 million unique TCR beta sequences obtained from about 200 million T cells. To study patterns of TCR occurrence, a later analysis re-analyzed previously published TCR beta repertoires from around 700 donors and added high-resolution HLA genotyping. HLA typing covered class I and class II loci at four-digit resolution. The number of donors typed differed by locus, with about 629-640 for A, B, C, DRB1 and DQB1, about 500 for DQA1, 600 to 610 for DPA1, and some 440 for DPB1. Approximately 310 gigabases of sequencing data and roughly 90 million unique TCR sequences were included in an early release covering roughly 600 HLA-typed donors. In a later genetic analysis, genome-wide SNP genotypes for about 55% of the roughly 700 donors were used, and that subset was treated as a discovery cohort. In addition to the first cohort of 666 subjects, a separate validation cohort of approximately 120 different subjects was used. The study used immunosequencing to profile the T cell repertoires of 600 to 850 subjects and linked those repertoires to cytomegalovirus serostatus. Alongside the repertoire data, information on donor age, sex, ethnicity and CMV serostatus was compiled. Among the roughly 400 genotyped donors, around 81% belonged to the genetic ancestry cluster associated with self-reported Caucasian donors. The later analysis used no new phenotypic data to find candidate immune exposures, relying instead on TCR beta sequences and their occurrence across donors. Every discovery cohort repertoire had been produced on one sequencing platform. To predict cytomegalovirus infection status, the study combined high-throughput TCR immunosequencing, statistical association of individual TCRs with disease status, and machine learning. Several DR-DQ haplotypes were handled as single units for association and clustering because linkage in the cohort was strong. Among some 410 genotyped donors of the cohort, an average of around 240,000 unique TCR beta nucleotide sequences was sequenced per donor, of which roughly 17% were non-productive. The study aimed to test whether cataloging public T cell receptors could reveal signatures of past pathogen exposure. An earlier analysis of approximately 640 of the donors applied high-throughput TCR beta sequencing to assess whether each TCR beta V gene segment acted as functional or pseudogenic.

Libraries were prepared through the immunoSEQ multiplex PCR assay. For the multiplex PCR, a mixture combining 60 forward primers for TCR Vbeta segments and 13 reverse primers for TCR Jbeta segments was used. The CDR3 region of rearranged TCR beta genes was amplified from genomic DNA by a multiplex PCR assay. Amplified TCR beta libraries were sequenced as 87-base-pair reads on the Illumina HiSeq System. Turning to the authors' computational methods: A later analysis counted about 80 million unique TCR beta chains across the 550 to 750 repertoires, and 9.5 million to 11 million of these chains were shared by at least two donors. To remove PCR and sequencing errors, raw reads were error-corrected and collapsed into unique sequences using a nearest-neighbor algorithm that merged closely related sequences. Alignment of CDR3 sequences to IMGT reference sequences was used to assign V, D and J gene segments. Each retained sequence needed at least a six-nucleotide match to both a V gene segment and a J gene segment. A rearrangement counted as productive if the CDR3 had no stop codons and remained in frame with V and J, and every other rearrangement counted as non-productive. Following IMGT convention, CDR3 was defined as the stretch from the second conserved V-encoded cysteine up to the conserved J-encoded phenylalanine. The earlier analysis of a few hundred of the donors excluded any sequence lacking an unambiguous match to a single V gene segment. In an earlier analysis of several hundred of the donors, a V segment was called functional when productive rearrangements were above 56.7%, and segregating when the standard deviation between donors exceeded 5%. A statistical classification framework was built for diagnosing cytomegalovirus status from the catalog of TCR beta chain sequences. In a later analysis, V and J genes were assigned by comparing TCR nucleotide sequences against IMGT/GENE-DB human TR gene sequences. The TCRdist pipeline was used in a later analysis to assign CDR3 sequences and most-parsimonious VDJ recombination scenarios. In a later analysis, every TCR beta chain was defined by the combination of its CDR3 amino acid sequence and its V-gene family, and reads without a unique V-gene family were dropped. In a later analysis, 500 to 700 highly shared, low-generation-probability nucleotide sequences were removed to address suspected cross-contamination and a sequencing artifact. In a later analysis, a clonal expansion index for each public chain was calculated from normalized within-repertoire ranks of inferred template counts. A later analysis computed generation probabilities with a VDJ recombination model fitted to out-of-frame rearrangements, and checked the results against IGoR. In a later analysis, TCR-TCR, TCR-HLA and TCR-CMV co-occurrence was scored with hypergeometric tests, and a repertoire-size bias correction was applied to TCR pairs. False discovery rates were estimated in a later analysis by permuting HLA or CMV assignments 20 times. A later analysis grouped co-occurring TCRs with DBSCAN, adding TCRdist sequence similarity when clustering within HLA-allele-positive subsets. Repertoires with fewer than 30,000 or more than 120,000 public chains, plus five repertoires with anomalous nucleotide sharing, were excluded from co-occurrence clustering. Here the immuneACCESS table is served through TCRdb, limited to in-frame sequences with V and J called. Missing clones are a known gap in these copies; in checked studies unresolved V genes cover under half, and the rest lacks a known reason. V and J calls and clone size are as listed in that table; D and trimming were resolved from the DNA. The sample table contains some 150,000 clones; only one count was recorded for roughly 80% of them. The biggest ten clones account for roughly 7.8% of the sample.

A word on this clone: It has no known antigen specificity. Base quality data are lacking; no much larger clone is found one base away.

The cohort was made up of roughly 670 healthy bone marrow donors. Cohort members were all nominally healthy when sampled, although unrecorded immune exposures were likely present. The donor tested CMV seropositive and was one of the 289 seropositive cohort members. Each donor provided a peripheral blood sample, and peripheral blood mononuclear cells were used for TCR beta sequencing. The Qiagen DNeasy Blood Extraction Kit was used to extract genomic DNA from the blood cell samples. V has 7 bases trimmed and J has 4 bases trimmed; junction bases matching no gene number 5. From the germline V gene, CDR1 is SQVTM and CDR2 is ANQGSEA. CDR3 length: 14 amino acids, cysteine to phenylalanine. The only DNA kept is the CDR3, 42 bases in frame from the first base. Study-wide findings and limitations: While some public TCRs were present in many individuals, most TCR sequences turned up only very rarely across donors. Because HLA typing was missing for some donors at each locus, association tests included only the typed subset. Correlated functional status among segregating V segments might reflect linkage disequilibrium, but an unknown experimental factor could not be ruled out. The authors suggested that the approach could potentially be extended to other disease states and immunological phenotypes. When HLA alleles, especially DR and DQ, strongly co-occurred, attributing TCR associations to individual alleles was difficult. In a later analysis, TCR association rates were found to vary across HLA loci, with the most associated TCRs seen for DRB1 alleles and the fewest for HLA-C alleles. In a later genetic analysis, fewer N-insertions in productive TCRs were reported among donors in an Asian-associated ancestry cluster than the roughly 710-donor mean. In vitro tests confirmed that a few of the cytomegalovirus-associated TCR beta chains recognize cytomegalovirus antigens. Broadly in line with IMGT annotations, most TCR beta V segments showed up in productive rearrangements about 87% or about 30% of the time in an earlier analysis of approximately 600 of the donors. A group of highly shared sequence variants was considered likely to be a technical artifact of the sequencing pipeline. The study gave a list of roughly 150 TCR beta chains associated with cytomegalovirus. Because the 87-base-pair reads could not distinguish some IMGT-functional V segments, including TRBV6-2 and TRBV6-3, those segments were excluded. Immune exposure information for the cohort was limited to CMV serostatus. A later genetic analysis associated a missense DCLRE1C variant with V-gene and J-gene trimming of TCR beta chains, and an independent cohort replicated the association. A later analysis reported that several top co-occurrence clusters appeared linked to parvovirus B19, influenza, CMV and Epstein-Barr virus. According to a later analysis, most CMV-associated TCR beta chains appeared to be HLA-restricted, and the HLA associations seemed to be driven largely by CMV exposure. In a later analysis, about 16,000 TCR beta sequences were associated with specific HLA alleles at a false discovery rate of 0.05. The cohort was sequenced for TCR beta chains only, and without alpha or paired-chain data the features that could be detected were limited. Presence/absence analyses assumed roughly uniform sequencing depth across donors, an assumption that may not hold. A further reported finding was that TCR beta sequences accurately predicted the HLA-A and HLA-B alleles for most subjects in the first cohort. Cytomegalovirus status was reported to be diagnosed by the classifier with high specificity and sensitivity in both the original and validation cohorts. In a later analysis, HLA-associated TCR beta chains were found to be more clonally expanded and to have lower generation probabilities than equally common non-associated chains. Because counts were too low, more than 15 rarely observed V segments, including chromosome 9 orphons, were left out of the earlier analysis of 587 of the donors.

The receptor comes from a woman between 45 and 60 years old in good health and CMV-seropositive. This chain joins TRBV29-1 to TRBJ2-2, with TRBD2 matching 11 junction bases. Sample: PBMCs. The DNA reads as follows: TGCAGCGGTTACGGGACTAGCGGCACCGGGGAGCTGTTTTTT. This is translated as CSGYGTSGTGELFF.